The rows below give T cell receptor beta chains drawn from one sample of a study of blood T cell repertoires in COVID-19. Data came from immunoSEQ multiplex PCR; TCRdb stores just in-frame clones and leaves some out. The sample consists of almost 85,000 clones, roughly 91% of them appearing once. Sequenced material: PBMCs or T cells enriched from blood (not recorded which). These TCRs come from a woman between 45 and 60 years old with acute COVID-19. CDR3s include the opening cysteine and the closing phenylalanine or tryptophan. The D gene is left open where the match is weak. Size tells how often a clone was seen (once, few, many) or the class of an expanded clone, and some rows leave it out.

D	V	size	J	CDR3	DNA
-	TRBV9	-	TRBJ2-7	CASSVSAGLSWGEQYF	TGTGCCAGCAGCGTATCTGCGGGGTTGAGCTGGGGCGAGCAGTACTTC
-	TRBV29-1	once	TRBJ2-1	CSVVRTGSYNEQFF	TGCAGCGTTGTTCGAACAGGCTCCTACAATGAGCAGTTCTTC
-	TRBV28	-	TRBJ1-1	CASTRRRENTEAFF	TGTGCCAGCACGCGCCGTAGAGAGAACACTGAAGCTTTCTTT
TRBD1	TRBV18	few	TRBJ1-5	CASSPPGQNNQPQHF	TGTGCCAGCTCACCACCGGGACAGAACAATCAGCCCCAGCATTTT
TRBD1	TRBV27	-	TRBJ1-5	CATSDRENQPQHF	TGTGCCACCTCGGACAGGGAGAATCAGCCCCAGCATTTT
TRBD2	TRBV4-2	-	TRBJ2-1	CASQPLAGGSSYNEQFF	TGTGCCAGCCAGCCCTTAGCGGGGGGGAGCTCCTACAATGAGCAGTTCTTC
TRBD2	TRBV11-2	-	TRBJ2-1	CASSPRGSGSFSYNEQFF	TGTGCCAGCAGCCCCCGGGGTAGCGGGAGTTTCTCCTACAATGAGCAGTTCTTC
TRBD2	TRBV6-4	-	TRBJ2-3	CASMMTSGPTDTQYF	TGTGCCAGCATGATGACTAGCGGTCCCACAGATACGCAGTATTTT
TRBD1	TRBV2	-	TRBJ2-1	CASSMDRGNEQFF	TGTGCCAGCAGTATGGACAGGGGGAATGAGCAGTTCTTC
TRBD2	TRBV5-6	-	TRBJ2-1	CASSLSASGYNEQFF	TGTGCCAGCAGCTTGTCGGCTAGCGGGTACAATGAGCAGTTCTTC